This T cell receptor (beta chain) was captured in a study of T cell responses to AZD1222 COVID-19 vaccine. Study-level information: Analyses pooled second doses at about 4 or about 12 weeks. Points from the study as a whole: Nearly half of unique spike-specific TCRs reportedly avoided B.1.351 and B.1.1.7 mutated regions. The repertoires were collected only after the peak T cell response. Females outnumbered males among donors, who were mostly white British; clonal diversity was possibly underestimated.

Produced via immunoSEQ multiplex PCR; TCRdb's table is partial and in-frame only. The table includes some 110,000 clones, 70% to 90% detected once. Comment on this clone: Its antigen is currently unknown.

This receptor was identified in an adult in good health. The specimen was peripheral blood, collected on day 0 of AZD1222 vaccination.

CDR3 residues: CASSAEGQGIGYTF. CDR3 nucleotides: TGTGCCAGCAGCGCCGAGGGACAGGGGATTGGCTACACCTTC. The chain employs TRBV9 and TRBJ1-2, with 10 positions matching TRBD1. The V gene's germline CDR1 is SGDLS and CDR2 YYNGEE. The CDR3 length is 14 residues. V shed 3 bases and J 7 bases; nucleotides not matched to a gene: 6.